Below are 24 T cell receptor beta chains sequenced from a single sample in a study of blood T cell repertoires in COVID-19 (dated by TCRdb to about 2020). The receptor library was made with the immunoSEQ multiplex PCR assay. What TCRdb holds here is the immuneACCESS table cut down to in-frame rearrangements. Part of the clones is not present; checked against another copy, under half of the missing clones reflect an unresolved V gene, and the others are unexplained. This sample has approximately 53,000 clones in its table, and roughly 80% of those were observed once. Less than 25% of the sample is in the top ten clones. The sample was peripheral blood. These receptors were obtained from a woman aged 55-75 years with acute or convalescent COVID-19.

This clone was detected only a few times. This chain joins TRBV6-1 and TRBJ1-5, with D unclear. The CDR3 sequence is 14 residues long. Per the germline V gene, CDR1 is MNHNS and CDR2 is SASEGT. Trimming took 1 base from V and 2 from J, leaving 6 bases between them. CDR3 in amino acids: CASSEVLGNQPQHF. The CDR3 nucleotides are TGTGCCAGCAGTGAAGTACTTGGCAATCAGCCCCAGCATTTT.

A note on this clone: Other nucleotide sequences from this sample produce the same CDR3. The CDR3 loop reads CASSSGQGYGYTF. The DNA for the CDR3 is TGTGCCAGCAGCTCCGGACAGGGCTATGGCTACACCTTC. The V gene is TRBV7-9, the J gene TRBJ1-2; TRBD1 agrees at 8 bases. The germline V gene encodes CDR1 SEHNR and CDR2 FQNEAQ (reference sequence). This CDR3 is built from 13 residues. V lost 4 bases and J lost 4; bases outside the gene matches: 2.

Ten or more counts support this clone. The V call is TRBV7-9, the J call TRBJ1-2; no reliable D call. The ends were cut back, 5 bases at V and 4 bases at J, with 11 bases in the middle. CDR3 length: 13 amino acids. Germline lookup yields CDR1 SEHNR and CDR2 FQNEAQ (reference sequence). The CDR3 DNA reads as TGTGCCAGCAGCGACCACAGATCCTATGGCTACACCTTC. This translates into CASSDHRSYGYTF.

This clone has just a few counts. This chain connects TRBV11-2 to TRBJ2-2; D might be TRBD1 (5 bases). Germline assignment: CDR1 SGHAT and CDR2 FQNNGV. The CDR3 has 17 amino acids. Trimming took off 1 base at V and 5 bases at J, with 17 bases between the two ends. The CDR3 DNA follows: TGTGCCAGCAGCTTAGTACCACCCAGGGTATATACCGGGGAGCTGTTTTTT. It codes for CASSLVPPRVYTGELFF. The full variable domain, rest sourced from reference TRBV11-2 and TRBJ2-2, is EAGVAQSPRYKIIEKRQSVAFWCNPISGHATLYWYQQILGQGPKLLIQFQNNGVVDDSQLPKDRFSAERLKGVDSTLKIQPAKLEDSAVYLCASSLVPPRVYTGELFFGEGSRLTVL.

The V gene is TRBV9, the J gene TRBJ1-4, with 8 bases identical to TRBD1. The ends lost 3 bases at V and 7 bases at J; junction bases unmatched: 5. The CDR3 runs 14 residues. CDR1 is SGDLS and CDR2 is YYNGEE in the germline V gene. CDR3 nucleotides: TGTGCCAGCAGCGAGGGACAGGTCGGTGAAAAACTGTTTTTT. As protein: CASSEGQVGEKLFF.

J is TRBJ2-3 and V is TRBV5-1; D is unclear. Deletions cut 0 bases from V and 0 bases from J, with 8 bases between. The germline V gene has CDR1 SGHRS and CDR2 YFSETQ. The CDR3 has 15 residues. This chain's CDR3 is CASSLGAISTDTQYF. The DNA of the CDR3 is TGCGCCAGCAGCTTGGGAGCGATTAGCACAGATACGCAGTATTTT.

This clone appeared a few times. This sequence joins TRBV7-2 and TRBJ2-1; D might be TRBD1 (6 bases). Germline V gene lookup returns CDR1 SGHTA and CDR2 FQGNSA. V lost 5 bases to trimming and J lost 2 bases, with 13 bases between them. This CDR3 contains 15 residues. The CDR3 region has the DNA TGTGCCAGCAGCATCCCCGGGACAACCTACAATGAGCAGTTCTTC. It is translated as CASSIPGTTYNEQFF.

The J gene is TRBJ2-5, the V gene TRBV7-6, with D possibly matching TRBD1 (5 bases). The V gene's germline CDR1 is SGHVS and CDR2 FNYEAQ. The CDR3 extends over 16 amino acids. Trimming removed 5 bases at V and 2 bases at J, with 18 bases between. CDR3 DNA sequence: TGTGCCAGCAGCCCCCACTCCGCGGACATACAAGAGACCCAGTACTTC. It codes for CASSPHSADIQETQYF.

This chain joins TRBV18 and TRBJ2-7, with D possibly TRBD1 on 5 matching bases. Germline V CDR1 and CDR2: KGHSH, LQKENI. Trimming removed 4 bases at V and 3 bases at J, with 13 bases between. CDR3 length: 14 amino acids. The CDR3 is CASSHYGALYEQYF. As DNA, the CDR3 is TGTGCCAGCTCACATTATGGGGCCCTCTACGAGCAGTACTTC.

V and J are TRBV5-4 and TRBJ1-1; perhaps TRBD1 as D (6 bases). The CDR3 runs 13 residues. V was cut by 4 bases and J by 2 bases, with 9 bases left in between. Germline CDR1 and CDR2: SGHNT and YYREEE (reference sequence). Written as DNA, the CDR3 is TGTGCCAGCAGCCGGACAGTTAACACTGAAGCTTTCTTT. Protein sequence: CASSRTVNTEAFF.

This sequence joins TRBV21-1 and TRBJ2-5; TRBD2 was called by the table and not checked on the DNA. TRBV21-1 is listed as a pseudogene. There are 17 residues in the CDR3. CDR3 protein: CASSSVSGGALWETQYF. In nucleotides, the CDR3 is TGTGCCAGCAGCTCGGTTAGCGGGGGGGCCCTCTGGGAGACCCAGTACTTC.

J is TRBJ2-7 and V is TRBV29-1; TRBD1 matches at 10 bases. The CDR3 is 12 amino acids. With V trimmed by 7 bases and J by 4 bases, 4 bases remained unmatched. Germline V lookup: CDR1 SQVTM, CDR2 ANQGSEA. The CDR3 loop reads CSAGDRGYEQYF. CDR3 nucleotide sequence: TGCAGCGCCGGGGACAGGGGTTACGAGCAGTACTTC.

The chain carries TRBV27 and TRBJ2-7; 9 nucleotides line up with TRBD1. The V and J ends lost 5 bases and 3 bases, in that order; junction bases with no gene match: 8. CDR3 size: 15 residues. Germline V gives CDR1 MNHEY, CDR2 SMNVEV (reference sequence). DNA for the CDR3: TGTGCCAGCAGTCCAAGACAGGGGGGGGACTACGAGCAGTACTTC. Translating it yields CASSPRQGGDYEQYF.

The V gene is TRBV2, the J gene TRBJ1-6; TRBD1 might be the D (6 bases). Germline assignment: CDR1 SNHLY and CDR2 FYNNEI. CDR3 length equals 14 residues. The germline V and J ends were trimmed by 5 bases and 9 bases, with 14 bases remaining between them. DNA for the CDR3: TGTGCCAGCAGTACGGACAGCCGGGCTTCACCCCTCCACTTT. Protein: CASSTDSRASPLHF.

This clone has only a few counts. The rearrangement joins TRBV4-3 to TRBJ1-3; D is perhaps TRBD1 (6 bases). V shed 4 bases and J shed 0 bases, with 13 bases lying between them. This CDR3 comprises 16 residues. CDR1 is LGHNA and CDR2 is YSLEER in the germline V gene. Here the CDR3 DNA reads TGCGCCAGCAGCCCTACACAGGGCCTCTCTGGAAACACCATATATTTT. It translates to CASSPTQGLSGNTIYF.

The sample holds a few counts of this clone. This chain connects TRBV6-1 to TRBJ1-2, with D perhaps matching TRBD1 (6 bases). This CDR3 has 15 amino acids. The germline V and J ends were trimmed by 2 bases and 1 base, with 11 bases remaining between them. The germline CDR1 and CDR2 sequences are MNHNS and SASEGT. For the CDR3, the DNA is TGTGCCAGCAGTGAAAGGGGGGGGCATAACTATGGCTACACCTTC. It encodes CASSERGGHNYGYTF.

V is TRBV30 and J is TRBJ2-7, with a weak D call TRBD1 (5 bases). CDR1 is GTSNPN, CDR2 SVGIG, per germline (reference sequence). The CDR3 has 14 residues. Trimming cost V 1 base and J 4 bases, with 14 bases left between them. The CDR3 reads CAWSAVQGRYEQYF. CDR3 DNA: TGTGCCTGGAGTGCGGTGCAGGGAAGGTACGAGCAGTACTTC.

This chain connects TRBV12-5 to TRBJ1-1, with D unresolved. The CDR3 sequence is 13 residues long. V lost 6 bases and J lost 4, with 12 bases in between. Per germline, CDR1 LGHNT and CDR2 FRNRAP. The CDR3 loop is CASGSPPGTEAFF. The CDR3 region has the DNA TGTGCTAGTGGCTCCCCCCCGGGCACTGAAGCTTTCTTT.

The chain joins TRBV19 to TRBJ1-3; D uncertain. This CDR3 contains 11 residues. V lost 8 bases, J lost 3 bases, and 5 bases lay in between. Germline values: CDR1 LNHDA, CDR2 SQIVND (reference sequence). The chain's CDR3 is CASSIGNTIYF. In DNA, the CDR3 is TGTGCCAGTTCTATTGGAAACACCATATATTTT.

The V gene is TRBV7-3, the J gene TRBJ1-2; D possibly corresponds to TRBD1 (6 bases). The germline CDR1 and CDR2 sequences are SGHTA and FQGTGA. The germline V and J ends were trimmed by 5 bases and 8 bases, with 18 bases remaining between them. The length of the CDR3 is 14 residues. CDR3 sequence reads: CASSINNRVGGYTF. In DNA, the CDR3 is TGTGCCAGCAGCATAAACAACAGGGTAGGCGGCTACACCTTC.

The CDR3 here is CASSSPGRVGEQYF. CDR3 DNA: TGTGCCAGCAGCTCCCCAGGCAGGGTGGGTGAGCAGTACTTC. V gene TRBV7-2 combines with J gene TRBJ2-7, with a weak D call TRBD1 (5 bases). The germline V gene has CDR1 SGHTA and CDR2 FQGNSA. CDR3 length: 14 residues. Trimming removed 4 bases from V and 7 bases from J, with 17 bases in between.

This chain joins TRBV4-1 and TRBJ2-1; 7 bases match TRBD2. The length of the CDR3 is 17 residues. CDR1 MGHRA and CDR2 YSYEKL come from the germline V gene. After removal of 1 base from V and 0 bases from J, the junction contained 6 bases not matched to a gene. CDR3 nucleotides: TGCGCCAGCAGCCAAGCTAGAGGCGGGGGCTCCTACAATGAGCAGTTCTTC. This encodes CASSQARGGGSYNEQFF.

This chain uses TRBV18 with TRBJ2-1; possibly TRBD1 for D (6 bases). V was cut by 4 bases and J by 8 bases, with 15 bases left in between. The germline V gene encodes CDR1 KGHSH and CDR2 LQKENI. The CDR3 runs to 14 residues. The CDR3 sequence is CASSLETRGHEQFF. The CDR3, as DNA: TGTGCCAGCTCACTTGAGACCAGGGGCCATGAGCAGTTCTTC.

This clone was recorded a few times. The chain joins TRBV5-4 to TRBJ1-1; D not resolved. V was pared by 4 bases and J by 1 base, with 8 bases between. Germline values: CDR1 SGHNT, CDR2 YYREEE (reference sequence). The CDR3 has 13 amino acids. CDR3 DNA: TGTGCCAGCAGCACCGGGGAGAACACTGAAGCTTTCTTT. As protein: CASSTGENTEAFF.